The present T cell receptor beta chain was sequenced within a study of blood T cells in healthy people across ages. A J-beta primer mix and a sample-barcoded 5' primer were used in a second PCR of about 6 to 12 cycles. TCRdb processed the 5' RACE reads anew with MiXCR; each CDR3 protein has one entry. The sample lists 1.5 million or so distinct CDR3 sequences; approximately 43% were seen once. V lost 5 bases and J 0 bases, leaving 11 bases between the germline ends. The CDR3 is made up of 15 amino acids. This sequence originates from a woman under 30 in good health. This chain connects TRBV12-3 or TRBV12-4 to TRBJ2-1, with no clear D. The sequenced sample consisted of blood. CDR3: CASSPLLTSYNEQFF. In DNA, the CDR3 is TGTGCCAGCAGTCCCCTTTTAACCTCCTACAATGAGCAGTTCTTC.